Sequencing of this T cell receptor beta chain was carried out in a study of cytomegalovirus exposure and HLA in healthy donors. Overall study results and limits: Using the classifier, cytomegalovirus status was reportedly diagnosed with high specificity and sensitivity. Owing to their indistinguishability, certain V segments, notably TRBV6-2 and TRBV6-3, were excluded. Productive status was seen about 90% or about 30% of the time for most TCR beta V segments in an earlier analysis. It was taken for granted in presence/absence analyses that sequencing depth across donors was roughly uniform.

This clone was seen a single time. Its matching antigen is unknown. The CDR3 covers 16 residues. V was trimmed by 4 bases and J by 7 bases, leaving 17 bases between them. From germline, CDR1 is MNHEY and CDR2 SVGAGI. Primers: 60 Vbeta forward and 13 Jbeta reverse. Sequencing was performed with immunoSEQ multiplex PCR; in TCRdb, only in-frame clones are kept and a portion is missing. The sample lists about 160,000 clones; approximately 78% were seen once. The receptor comes from a woman aged 18-29 years in good health and CMV-seronegative. Sequencing was done on a sample of PBMCs. This chain uses TRBV6-5 with TRBJ1-6; D gene unclear. This CDR3 reads CASSFVRIAVNSPLHF. The CDR3 nucleotides are TGTGCCAGCAGTTTTGTGAGGATTGCCGTCAATTCACCCCTCCACTTT.